What follows are 31 T cell receptor beta chains derived from one specimen sequenced in a study of CD8 T cells in Susac syndrome. The RNA input was roughly 0.45 to 1 ug, and it was reverse transcribed with random hexamers. In TCRdb, the immunoSEQ multiplex PCR reads were re-called with MiXCR into one record per CDR3 protein. The repertoire holds 95,000 to 150,000 distinct CDR3 sequences, with 96% as singletons. Material for sequencing was CD4+ T cells from PBMCs. Receptors were obtained from a human donor with Susac syndrome.

J is TRBJ2-7 and V is TRBV29-1, with a weak D call TRBD2 (5 bases). The germline CDR1 and CDR2 sequences are SQVTM and ANQGSEA. Trimming took 3 bases from V and 4 from J, leaving 13 bases between them. CDR3 length equals 13 residues. CDR3 protein: CSVDSSGGYEQYF. The CDR3 coding sequence is TGCAGCGTTGATTCGAGCGGAGGATACGAGCAGTACTTC.

V gene TRBV20-1 combines with J gene TRBJ2-4; 8 bases align to TRBD2. The CDR3 extends over 13 amino acids. Losses at the gene ends were 6 bases for V and 6 bases for J; bases not matched to a gene: 7. CDR1 and CDR2 (germline): DFQATT, SNEGSKA (reference sequence). The CDR3 sequence is CSASPGTRNIQYF. The DNA of the CDR3 is TGCAGTGCCTCGCCCGGGACTAGAAACATTCAGTACTTC.

The chain links TRBV12-3 or TRBV12-4 to TRBJ2-6; possibly TRBD2 for D (7 bases). Trimming took off 7 bases at V and 4 bases at J, with 14 bases between the two ends. The CDR3 totals 15 residues. The CDR3 loop is CASIWGGAGANVLTF. Written as DNA, the CDR3 is TGTGCCAGCATCTGGGGGGGGGCCGGGGCCAACGTCCTGACTTTC.

CDR3 amino acids: CSVAVGRGYGYTF. In DNA, the CDR3 is TGCAGCGTTGCGGTTGGCAGGGGCTATGGCTACACCTTC. The chain combines TRBV29-1 with TRBJ1-2, with a tentative D call TRBD1 (6 bases). Germline V gene lookup returns CDR1 SQVTM and CDR2 ANQGSEA. The V gene lost 4 bases and the J gene lost 4 bases, with 13 bases spanning the gap. This CDR3 is built from 13 residues.

The chain couples TRBV29-1 to TRBJ1-2; D gene uncertain. The germline V gene encodes CDR1 SQVTM and CDR2 ANQGSEA. The CDR3 sequence is 11 residues long. The V and J ends lost 3 bases and 2 bases respectively, with 4 bases between them. CDR3 residues: CSVDRNYGYTF. The DNA for the CDR3 is TGCAGCGTTGACAGGAACTATGGCTACACCTTC.

This chain connects TRBV30 to TRBJ2-5; the match to TRBD1 covers 10 bases. Trimming took 3 bases from V and 1 from J; bases not matched to a gene: 2. The CDR3 consists of 14 residues. The germline V gene has CDR1 GTSNPN and CDR2 SVGIG (reference sequence). The CDR3: CAWSGDRGQETQYF. CDR3 DNA: TGTGCCTGGAGCGGGGACAGGGGCCAAGAGACCCAGTACTTC.

The chain couples TRBV29-1 to TRBJ1-1; no clear D gene. Germline CDR1 is SQVTM and CDR2 is ANQGSEA. CDR3 length: 13 amino acids. V lost 3 bases to trimming and J lost 4 bases, with 12 bases between them. The CDR3 region is CSVDGSESTEAFF. In DNA form, the CDR3 reads TGCAGCGTTGATGGGTCAGAGAGCACTGAAGCTTTCTTT.

The chain carries TRBV3-1 and TRBJ1-1, with D uncertain. The CDR3 runs to 13 residues. The germline V gene has CDR1 LGHDT and CDR2 YNNKEL (reference sequence). V was pared by 2 bases and J by 3 bases, with 7 bases between. The CDR3 DNA reads TGTGCCAGCAGCCAATGGGGAGACACTGAAGCTTTCTTT. This encodes CASSQWGDTEAFF.

This clonotype was counted once. The chain uses TRBV12-3 or TRBV12-4 and TRBJ2-7, with 10 bases lining up with TRBD1. J lost 3 bases, V lost 6 bases, and 8 bases had no gene match. This CDR3 has 15 amino acids. The CDR3 DNA reads TGTGCCAGCAGCTTGGGACAGGGGCCCTACTACGAGCAGTACTTC. Its protein is CASSLGQGPYYEQYF.

This chain connects TRBV30 to TRBJ1-3; the D gene is possibly TRBD1 (5 bases). This CDR3 spans 19 amino acids. Trimming took off 0 bases at V and 4 bases at J, with 25 bases between the two ends. Germline V gene sequence: CDR1 GTSNPN, CDR2 SVGIG (reference sequence). The CDR3 DNA follows: TGTGCCTGGAGTGTACTTCGGTACTCCGGGTGGGGCTCCGGAAACACCATATATTTT. It translates to CAWSVLRYSGWGSGNTIYF.

V gene TRBV5-1 combines with J gene TRBJ2-7, with D possibly being TRBD2 (5 bases). The CDR3 has 15 amino acids. Trimming stripped 1 base from V and 2 bases from J, with 13 bases between. Germline V gene lookup returns CDR1 SGHRS and CDR2 YFSETQ. The CDR3 region has the DNA TGCGCCAGCAGCTTGATGTCCGGGAACCCCTACGAGCAGTACTTC. As protein: CASSLMSGNPYEQYF.

The rearrangement uses TRBV5-1 and TRBJ2-1, with TRBD2 matching 13 bases. The CDR3 is made up of 15 amino acids. Germline V lookup: CDR1 SGHRS, CDR2 YFSETQ. J was trimmed by 8 bases and V by 6 bases; bases with no gene match: 8. For the CDR3, the DNA is TGCGCCAGCACTCGGGGGACTAGCGGGGTCGATGAGCAGTTCTTC. Translation: CASTRGTSGVDEQFF.

This chain uses TRBV20-1 with TRBJ1-2, with D hard to call. CDR3 length: 12 amino acids. The germline CDR1 and CDR2 sequences are DFQATT and SNEGSKA (reference sequence). Deletions cut 0 bases from V and 9 bases from J, with 11 bases between. Here the CDR3 DNA reads TGCAGTGCTAGAGATAGGAAGGATAGCTACACCTTC. This gives the protein CSARDRKDSYTF.

V is TRBV15 and J is TRBJ1-5; D is ambiguous. The CDR3 loop spans 12 amino acids. Germline CDR1 reads LNHNV; CDR2 reads YYDKDF (reference sequence). V was trimmed by 0 bases and J by 7 bases, leaving 4 bases between them. The DNA for the CDR3 is TGTGCCACCAGCAGAGATCAGCAGCCCCAGCATTTT. It specifies CATSRDQQPQHF.

The chain joins TRBV27 to TRBJ1-1, with D unresolved. The CDR3 sequence is 14 residues long. Looked up from germline, CDR1 is MNHEY and CDR2 is SMNVEV (reference sequence). Trimming removed 6 bases at V and 3 bases at J, with 14 bases between. CDR3 loop: CASRRMPAYTEAFF. DNA for the CDR3: TGTGCCAGCAGGCGGATGCCCGCGTACACTGAAGCTTTCTTT.

The chain joins TRBV9 to TRBJ2-1; 9 bases are shared with TRBD2. Looked up from germline, CDR1 is SGDLS and CDR2 is YYNGEE. CDR3 size: 15 residues. The J segment lost 3 bases and the V segment lost 4 bases, leaving 5 bases of the junction unmatched. The DNA for the CDR3 is TGTGCCAGCAGCCCCCGACTAGCGGACTACAATGAGCAGTTCTTC. Amino acids: CASSPRLADYNEQFF.

This chain links TRBV6-5 with TRBJ2-3, with 8 bases aligning to TRBD1. Germline V gives CDR1 MNHEY, CDR2 SVGAGI. The junction had 3 bases not matched to a gene; V was cut back by 4 bases and J by 0 bases. The CDR3 contains 15 residues. The CDR3 loop reads CASSSYRGSTDTQYF. The DNA of the CDR3 is TGTGCCAGCAGTTCGTACAGGGGGAGCACAGATACGCAGTATTTT.

The chain couples TRBV11-2 to TRBJ2-3, with a weak D call TRBD2 (6 bases). Trimming shortened V by 4 bases and J by 6 bases, and 23 bases separated the two germline ends. CDR1 is SGHAT and CDR2 is FQNNGV in the germline V gene. The CDR3 covers 17 residues. CDR3 bases: TGTGCCAGCAGCTATAACGTTCTCGCGGGACCAGTGGATACGCAGTATTTT. Protein sequence: CASSYNVLAGPVDTQYF.

The chain uses TRBV2 and TRBJ1-2; the D gene is possibly TRBD1 (6 bases). V was trimmed by 8 bases and J by 2 bases, leaving 12 bases between them. In germline, CDR1 is SNHLY, CDR2 FYNNEI. This CDR3 region has 13 residues. In DNA form, the CDR3 reads TGTGCCAGCTGCGACGGACAGAACTATGGCTACACCTTC. Amino acids: CASCDGQNYGYTF.

The V gene is TRBV6-5, the J gene TRBJ2-7; possible D gene TRBD2, 6 bases. V lost 5 bases to trimming and J lost 0 bases, with 8 bases between them. This CDR3 contains 13 residues. Germline CDR1 and CDR2: MNHEY and SVGAGI. The CDR3 region has the DNA TGTGCCAGCAGTCGGGGAGGCTCCTACGAGCAGTACTTC. Its translation: CASSRGGSYEQYF.

This clonotype appeared once. V and J are TRBV19 and TRBJ1-2, with TRBD1 matching over 9 bases. CDR1 LNHDA and CDR2 SQIVND come from the germline V gene (reference sequence). This CDR3 region has 14 residues. Unmatched junction bases numbered 7, after V lost 5 bases and J lost 6 bases. The CDR3 region has the DNA TGTGCCAGTAGTCGGACTGGGACAGGGAATGGCTACACCTTC. Protein: CASSRTGTGNGYTF.

V gene TRBV2 combines with J gene TRBJ1-2; D is ambiguous. Germline V CDR1 and CDR2: SNHLY, FYNNEI. V lost 4 bases to trimming and J lost 8 bases, with 20 bases between them. The CDR3 sequence is 15 residues long. The CDR3 reads CASSAGRQGARGYTF. The CDR3 nucleotides read TGTGCCAGCAGTGCTGGCAGACAAGGAGCCCGGGGCTACACCTTC.

This clonotype was detected once. J is TRBJ2-1 and V is TRBV6-5; 11 nucleotides align to TRBD2. Germline V CDR1 and CDR2: MNHEY, SVGAGI. The CDR3 loop spans 16 amino acids. Losses at the gene ends were 4 bases for V and 8 bases for J; bases not matched to a gene: 10. Written as DNA, the CDR3 is TGTGCCAGCAGTTCTACGGGGACTAGCGGAGGGGATGAGCAGTTCTTC. Translated, it gives CASSSTGTSGGDEQFF.

This chain links TRBV19 with TRBJ2-6; D might be TRBD2 (5 bases). V was pared by 6 bases and J by 2 bases, with 11 bases between. The length of the CDR3 is 15 residues. Looked up from germline, CDR1 is LNHDA and CDR2 is SQIVND (reference sequence). CDR3 loop: CASSGGGAGANVLTF. The CDR3 DNA follows: TGTGCCAGTAGCGGCGGAGGAGCTGGGGCCAACGTCCTGACTTTC.

This clonotype has a single count. V gene TRBV6-5 combines with J gene TRBJ2-5; 10 bases line up with TRBD1. In germline, CDR1 is MNHEY, CDR2 SVGAGI. The J segment lost 5 bases and the V segment lost 5 bases, leaving 5 bases of the junction unmatched. This CDR3 is built from 14 residues. Here the CDR3 reads CASSRGQGLETQYF. The CDR3 DNA sequence: TGTGCCAGCAGTCGGGGACAGGGGTTGGAGACCCAGTACTTC.

CDR3 residues: CASSPTRTSRETQYF. The CDR3 DNA reads TGTGCCAGCAGCCCTACCCGGACTAGTAGAGAGACCCAGTACTTC. The chain recombines TRBV12-3 or TRBV12-4 with TRBJ2-5; 7 nucleotides line up with TRBD2. The CDR3 is made up of 15 amino acids. Germline trimming cut 6 bases from V and 4 bases from J; bases unmatched to any gene: 11.

The chain recombines TRBV20-1 with TRBJ1-1; the D gene is possibly TRBD1 (6 bases). There are 14 residues in the CDR3. CDR1 is DFQATT, CDR2 SNEGSKA, per germline (reference sequence). V was cut by 1 base and J by 5 bases, with 14 bases left in between. CDR3 nucleotide sequence: TGCAGTGCTAGAGTCCCGGGGGGCCAAACTGAAGCTTTCTTT. Translated: CSARVPGGQTEAFF.

The gene calls are TRBV27 and TRBJ1-1, with TRBD1 as a possible D gene (6 bases). The CDR3 runs to 15 residues. The germline gives CDR1 MNHEY, CDR2 SMNVEV (reference sequence). The V end was cut by 6 bases, the J end by 5 bases, with 19 bases between. CDR3 bases: TGTGCCAGCAGACCATCGGGAGGGGGGGGGACTGAAGCTTTCTTT. This codes for CASRPSGGGGTEAFF.

The chain is built from TRBV29-1 and TRBJ2-3, with 9 bases lining up with TRBD1. J gave up 6 bases and V 4 bases, and 8 bases lay outside the gene matches. Germline V gene lookup returns CDR1 SQVTM and CDR2 ANQGSEA. The CDR3 length is 14 residues. The CDR3 sequence is CSVGPGTGRDTQYF. The CDR3 nucleotides are TGCAGCGTTGGTCCCGGGACAGGGCGGGATACGCAGTATTTT.

V usage is TRBV5-4 and J usage is TRBJ2-5; 7 positions match TRBD1. The germline V gene has CDR1 SGHNT and CDR2 YYREEE (reference sequence). The CDR3 length is 13 residues. Unmatched junction bases numbered 3, after V lost 4 bases and J lost 3 bases. The CDR3 protein is CASSHDREETQYF. The CDR3 region has the DNA TGTGCCAGCAGCCATGACAGGGAAGAGACCCAGTACTTC.

The chain recombines TRBV7-9 with TRBJ2-3; D perhaps matches TRBD2 (6 bases). This CDR3 contains 15 residues. Germline CDR1 is SEHNR and CDR2 is FQNEAQ (reference sequence). V dropped 5 bases and J dropped 0 bases, with 12 bases sitting between them. CDR3 nucleotide sequence: TGTGCCAGCAGCCCTCTAGCGTCTAGCACAGATACGCAGTATTTT. Residues: CASSPLASSTDTQYF.